What follows is one TCR beta chain and its context. Its target is not known. One end of the junction is discordant with germline, which a read error may explain. Primers: 60 Vbeta forward and 13 Jbeta reverse. Some clones are missing from TCRdb's copy, which holds only in-frame ones; the method was immunoSEQ multiplex PCR. The sample holds tens of thousands of clones; approximately 65% are singletons and the top ten take 4% to 4.5%. The data were obtained in a study of cytomegalovirus exposure and HLA in healthy donors. Study-wide results and caveats: A later analysis reportedly identified an Asian-associated ancestry cluster as carrying fewer N-insertions than the approximately 670-donor mean.

The CDR3 has 8 residues. Germline values: CDR1 MNHNS, CDR2 SASEGT. This receptor was taken from a male donor in good health and CMV-seropositive. Sequences were obtained from PBMCs. The V and J genes are TRBV6-1 and TRBJ2-5; D possibly corresponds to TRBD2 (6 bases). The CDR3 loop reads CASKRRDF. The CDR3 nucleotides are TGTGCCAGCAAGAGGAGGGACTTC.